This paragraph covers one T cell receptor (beta chain) sequence. The sample belongs to a study of blood T cell repertoires in COVID-19. Study information: COVID-19 samples collected from the United States, Italy and Spain covered acute and convalescent phases.

This CDR3 has 13 amino acids. Germline assignment: CDR1 SGHNT and CDR2 YYREEE (reference sequence). J gave up 3 bases and V 4 bases, and 3 bases lay outside the gene matches. Authors' methods: Nucleated cell counts were estimated from reference gene primer amplification. TCRdb keeps only in-frame clones here, not all; method: immunoSEQ multiplex PCR. V and J calls and clone size come straight from that table; D and trimming were deduced from the DNA. The data hold approximately 230,000 clones, with about nine tenths observed a single time. Enrollees, roughly 18 to 95 years old, lived in 24 US areas. Each participant's cohort was designated according to participant-reported clinical history.

The sequenced sample was PBMCs or T cells enriched from blood (not recorded which). The V call is TRBV5-4, the J call TRBJ2-7, with 8 bases matching TRBD2. This receptor was identified in a man aged 35 to 55 who had recovered from COVID-19. The CDR3 nucleotides are TGTGCCAGCAGCGGAGGGACTAGCTACGAGCAGTACTTC. Translation gives CASSGGTSYEQYF.